Listed here are 10 T cell receptor beta chains from one sample, sequenced in a study of blood T cell repertoires in COVID-19. TCRdb's copy holds only in-frame clones and misses some; the assay was immunoSEQ multiplex PCR. The sample has 210,000 or so clones; about nine tenths are singletons. Sequencing used peripheral blood. The receptor source for this set is a man aged 35 to 55 with acute or convalescent COVID-19.

CDR3 sequence (DNA): TGTGCCAGCAGTGAAGCGGGCGGGGGGGGCTACGAGCAGTACTTC. It translates to CASSEAGGGGYEQYF. This chain links TRBV6-1 with TRBJ2-7; TRBD2 agrees at 9 bases. Trimming took 0 bases from V and 3 from J; bases not matched to a gene: 3. CDR3 length: 15 residues. Germline V gives CDR1 MNHNS, CDR2 SASEGT.

This clone was found a few times. The gene calls are TRBV29-1 and TRBJ2-7, with a possible D match to TRBD2 (6 bases). The CDR3 spans 15 residues. V lost 4 bases to trimming and J lost 5 bases, with 21 bases between them. Germline V gene data show CDR1 as SQVTM and CDR2 as ANQGSEA. The CDR3 nucleotides read TGCAGCGTTGTGGCCCGGGGGACTCTTGGTGACGAGCAGTACTTC. Its protein is CSVVARGTLGDEQYF.

Here the CDR3 reads CAWAAGGSNEKLFF. CDR3 DNA: TGTGCCTGGGCCGCAGGGGGTTCTAATGAAAAACTGTTTTTT. The chain combines TRBV30 with TRBJ1-4; 7 bases fit TRBD1. After removal of 5 bases from V and 3 bases from J, the junction contained 6 bases not matched to a gene. From germline, CDR1 is GTSNPN and CDR2 SVGIG (reference sequence). This CDR3 is 14 amino acids long.

This chain uses TRBV18 with TRBJ1-2, with TRBD1 matching over 9 bases. The germline V gene encodes CDR1 KGHSH and CDR2 LQKENI. Unmatched junction bases numbered 7, after V lost 4 bases and J lost 1 base. The CDR3 spans 16 residues. For the CDR3, the DNA is TGTGCCAGCTCACTCGGACAGGGGACCTTTAACTATGGCTACACCTTC. Its protein product is CASSLGQGTFNYGYTF.

This sequence joins TRBV14 and TRBJ2-4, with D uncertain. Per the germline V gene, CDR1 is SGHDN and CDR2 is FVKESK. V shed 1 base and J shed 8 bases, with 6 bases lying between them. CDR3 length: 12 amino acids. The chain's CDR3 is CASSQVSYIQYF. The CDR3 nucleotides read TGTGCCAGCAGCCAAGTTTCGTACATTCAGTACTTC. The full variable domain, in which reference TRBV14 and TRBJ2-4 provide the parts outside the CDR3, is EAGVTQFPSHSVIEKGQTVTLRCDPISGHDNLYWYRRVMGKEIKFLLHFVKESKQDESGMPNNRFLAERTGGTYSTLKVQPAELEDSGVYFCASSQVSYIQYFGAGTRLSVL.

The V gene is TRBV19, the J gene TRBJ2-7; 8 nucleotides align to TRBD1. The CDR3 contains 14 residues. Unmatched junction bases numbered 6, after V lost 5 bases and J lost 3 bases. Germline lookup yields CDR1 LNHDA and CDR2 SQIVND (reference sequence). Here the CDR3 reads CASSPYRGYYEQYF. CDR3 DNA: TGTGCCAGTAGTCCGTACAGGGGGTACTACGAGCAGTACTTC.

This chain joins TRBV19 and TRBJ2-3; D call uncertain. There are 15 residues in the CDR3. The germline V and J ends were trimmed by 6 bases and 2 bases, with 15 bases remaining between them. The V gene's germline CDR1 is LNHDA and CDR2 SQIVND (reference sequence). Here the CDR3 DNA reads TGTGCCAGTAGACAACAGAGTGGAATCACAGATACGCAGTATTTT. Amino acid sequence: CASRQQSGITDTQYF.

The J gene is TRBJ1-2, the V gene TRBV19; 10 nucleotides match TRBD1. V lost 4 bases, J lost 8 bases, and 10 bases stayed unmatched. CDR3 length equals 15 residues. Germline V gene lookup returns CDR1 LNHDA and CDR2 SQIVND (reference sequence). In nucleotides, the CDR3 is TGTGCCAGTAGTACGATGGGACAGGGGTACGGCGGCTACACCTTC. It is translated as CASSTMGQGYGGYTF.

V is TRBV6-5 and J is TRBJ1-5; 7 bases match TRBD1. From germline, CDR1 is MNHEY and CDR2 SVGAGI. With 11 bases clipped from V and 0 bases from J, the junction kept 10 bases outside the gene matches. The CDR3 has 15 residues. Here the CDR3 DNA reads TGTGCCGCCGGGGACAGACTCTATAGCAATCAGCCCCAGCATTTT. Encoded protein: CAAGDRLYSNQPQHF.

This sequence joins TRBV2 and TRBJ2-3; D perhaps matches TRBD1 (7 bases). The CDR3 length is 14 residues. In germline, CDR1 is SNHLY, CDR2 FYNNEI. Trimming pared 5 bases from V and 5 bases from J, leaving 14 bases between. The CDR3 DNA sequence: TGTGCCAGCAGTCAACGACAGGGAGGAGATACGCAGTATTTT. Its translation: CASSQRQGGDTQYF.